The table lists the clone carrying this T cell receptor beta chain with a count of one. Profiling relied on immunoSEQ multiplex PCR, and the TCRdb table lists in-frame clones only, not all of them. The sample comprises about 100,000 clones, approximately 96% of which are singletons, and less than 0.45% rests with the top ten. These data are taken from a study of technical replicates of blood from a few donors. Germline lookup yields CDR1 SGHTA and CDR2 FQGNSA. The CDR3 covers 15 residues. Losses at the gene ends were 4 bases for V and 2 bases for J; bases not matched to a gene: 4. The clonotype originates from a human donor in good health. The chain joins TRBV7-2 to TRBJ2-3; 9 positions agree with TRBD2. Sequenced: T cells isolated from PBMCs. The CDR3, as DNA: TGTGCCAGCAGCTGGACTAGCGAGATCACAGATACGCAGTATTTT. It specifies CASSWTSEITDTQYF.